This T cell receptor beta chain originates from a study of blood T cell repertoires in COVID-19. Study overall: T cells, B-cell-depleted T cells, or PBMCs provided the cDNA or gDNA that served as material.

The CDR3 has 15 residues. Germline CDR1 MNHEY, CDR2 SVGAGI. J lost 3 bases, V lost 6 bases, and 10 bases had no gene match. This clone has a single count. As processed by the authors: For nucleated cells, counts were estimated from reference gene primer amplification. Measured with immunoSEQ multiplex PCR; TCRdb has only the in-frame clones, and not every one. That table supplies the V and J calls and clone size; D and trimming were determined from the DNA. The table shows more than 400,000 clones, with 90% occurring only once. Grouping used clinical history reported by participants in a survey and questionnaire. Before being deemed recovered, Cohort 3 donors had two negative PCRs, clearance, or symptom resolution.

The sample consisted of PBMCs or T cells enriched from blood (not recorded which). The clonotype originates from a man between 18 and 35 years old who had recovered from COVID-19. The chain links TRBV6-5 to TRBJ2-7, with TRBD1 matching over 8 bases. The CDR3 DNA follows: TGTGCCAGCAGGATGTGGACAGGGCAAAGCTACGAGCAGTACTTC. Protein product: CASRMWTGQSYEQYF.